The source of this T cell receptor beta chain is a study of metastatic and nonmetastatic thyroid tumors. All patients reached thyroid surgery having received no treatment beforehand. Authors' analysis steps: Using the CDR3 differences seen across clinicopathological groups, the authors built a distant-metastasis classifier for papillary thyroid cancer, which was meant to discriminate distant-metastatic patients. Using MiXCR, TCRdb re-called clones from the PCR reads. The V and J calls were not made by the authors but by TCRdb's processing. The data hold fewer than 30,000 clones, with roughly 16% observed a single time. The TCR sequence derives from a female donor with papillary thyroid cancer or a benign thyroid nodule (not recorded which). Some clones in this sample may be carry-over from other donors' samples. The sequenced sample consisted of blood.

The CDR3 is CASSSRWDSGYEQYF. CDR3 DNA sequence: TGTGCCAGCAGTTCGCGCTGGGACAGTGGATACGAGCAGTACTTC. J is TRBJ2-7 and V is TRBV6-5; 7 bases fit TRBD1. V lost 4 bases to trimming and J lost 4 bases; unmatched junction nucleotides: 10. CDR1 and CDR2 (germline): MNHEY, SVGAGI. The CDR3 has 15 residues.